Only one count was recorded for the clone carrying this T cell receptor beta chain. Its antigen is unidentified. The record originates from a study of long-term antiretroviral therapy in people with HIV. Study outcomes and limitations: Blood collection from about 2004 to 2018 possibly occurred under older ART regimens. ART preceded a rise in diversity that nonetheless stayed lower than in transplant donor controls. Clones with expansion before ART led the repertoire at all time points.

It was version v3.0 of the immunoSEQ assay that was run at survey level. The data were produced by immunoSEQ multiplex PCR, yet TCRdb's version contains in-frame clones alone and is incomplete. The sample comprises about 22,000 clones, 70% to 85% of which are singletons, and more than 15% rests with the top ten. CDR3 length equals 14 residues. From germline, CDR1 is SGHRS and CDR2 YFSETQ. Deletions cut 4 bases from V and 4 bases from J, with 14 bases between. The sample here was unsorted PBMCs, taken 0.5 years before starting antiretroviral therapy. The clonotype was recovered from a man aged 40-55 years with HIV. The chain joins TRBV5-1 to TRBJ2-5; D may be TRBD1 (5 bases). CDR3 DNA sequence: TGCGCCAGCAGCACCATCCAGGGTGCAGAGACCCAGTACTTC. Amino acid sequence: CASSTIQGAETQYF.